Shown below are 24 T cell receptor beta chains from a single sample sequenced in a study of human T cells and chemical hapten exposure. The time point was: patch test 1, 2 weeks after DPC sensitization. The treatment denotes: therapeutic diphenylcyclopropenone sensitization with weekly scalp DPC. TCRdb passed the RACE reads through MiXCR, listing each CDR3 protein once. The sample has about 120,000 distinct CDR3 sequences; 12% to 15% are singletons. The material sequenced was whole blood, taken in connection with sensitization to the hapten diphenylcyclopropenone (DPC). Source of these receptors: a man aged 18 to 29 with alopecia areata. Some clones in this sample may be carry-over from other donors' samples.

This clonotype has only a few counts. V is TRBV6-1 and J is TRBJ2-5; 11 nucleotides align to TRBD2. V shed 7 bases, J shed 4 bases, and the junction held 8 bases outside the gene matches. The CDR3 runs 15 residues. Germline V gives CDR1 MNHNS, CDR2 SASEGT. In DNA, the CDR3 is TGTGCCAGCAACCCACTAGCGGGGGCAGGAGAGACCCAGTACTTC. Encoded protein: CASNPLAGAGETQYF.

This clonotype was picked up a small number of times. This chain uses TRBV29-1 with TRBJ2-1, with a tentative D call TRBD2 (6 bases). Germline CDR1 and CDR2: SQVTM and ANQGSEA. This CDR3 is 15 amino acids long. V was shortened by 0 bases and J by 9 bases, with 18 bases between the two germline ends. The CDR3 protein is CSVEDFGQRVREQFF. DNA for the CDR3: TGCAGCGTTGAAGATTTCGGGCAGCGGGTTCGTGAGCAGTTCTTC.

There are a few counts of this clonotype. This chain connects TRBV3-1 to TRBJ2-2; TRBD2 might be the D (6 bases). Germline V lookup: CDR1 LGHDT, CDR2 YNNKEL (reference sequence). The CDR3 is 16 amino acids. Trimming shortened V by 3 bases and J by 2 bases, and 13 bases separated the two germline ends. The CDR3 loop reads CASSQGGRRNTGELFF. The CDR3 coding sequence is TGTGCCAGCAGCCAGGGAGGCAGGCGTAACACCGGGGAGCTGTTTTTT.

The chain joins TRBV6-2 or TRBV6-3 to TRBJ2-5, with TRBD2 matching over 10 bases. This CDR3 comprises 15 residues. The germline V gene has CDR1 MNHEY and CDR2 SVGEGT. Unmatched junction bases numbered 2, after V lost 0 bases and J lost 4 bases. The CDR3 DNA sequence: TGTGCCAGCAGTTACTCAGCGGGGGGGCCAGAGACCCAGTACTTC. Encoded protein: CASSYSAGGPETQYF.

The sample holds one count of this clonotype. This sequence joins TRBV11-1 and TRBJ2-7, with D possibly being TRBD2 (5 bases). The CDR3 spans 13 residues. CDR1 is SGHAT, CDR2 FQDESV, per germline (reference sequence). V shed 5 bases and J shed 2 bases, with 10 bases lying between them. The CDR3 DNA sequence: TGTGCCAGCAGCCGGGAACCCACCTACGAGCAGTACGTC. Translated, it gives CASSREPTYEQYV.

This clonotype came up many times. The chain has TRBV10-2 and TRBJ2-3, with D maybe TRBD1 (6 bases). Germline V gene sequence: CDR1 WSHSY, CDR2 SAAADI. This CDR3 is 14 amino acids long. Trimming removed 8 bases at V and 0 bases at J, with 12 bases between. CDR3 residues: CASRPGTSTDTQYF. CDR3 DNA sequence: TGCGCCAGCCGTCCGGGGACAAGCACAGATACGCAGTATTTT.

This clonotype was picked up a small number of times. This chain connects TRBV4-2 to TRBJ1-5; no clear D gene. Germline-derived CDR1 and CDR2 are LGHNA and YNFKEQ. This CDR3 spans 16 amino acids. The V gene lost 0 bases and the J gene lost 0 bases, with 9 bases spanning the gap. CDR3 in DNA: TGTGCCAGCAGCCAAGAGGCCGGGGATAGCAATCAGCCCCAGCATTTT. Translation: CASSQEAGDSNQPQHF.

The chain combines TRBV7-9 with TRBJ2-3; D perhaps matches TRBD2 (5 bases). The CDR3 consists of 14 residues. The germline V and J ends were trimmed by 5 bases and 0 bases, with 9 bases remaining between them. Germline V gives CDR1 SEHNR, CDR2 FQNEAQ (reference sequence). CDR3 loop: CASSQSGSTDTQYF. The DNA for the CDR3 is TGTGCCAGCAGCCAGAGCGGTAGCACAGATACGCAGTATTTT.

This clonotype was found a few times. The chain links TRBV7-2 to TRBJ2-1; no firm D call. Germline CDR1 reads SGHTA; CDR2 reads FQGNSA. V shed 0 bases and J shed 10 bases, with 10 bases lying between them. The CDR3 length is 13 residues. As DNA, the CDR3 is TGTGCCAGCAGCTTAGCAGGGCAAGGAGAGCAGTTCTTC. Translation gives CASSLAGQGEQFF.

This clonotype was recorded a few times. The V gene is TRBV28, the J gene TRBJ2-7; D might be TRBD1 (6 bases). Trimming took off 6 bases at V and 1 base at J, with 16 bases between the two ends. The CDR3 loop spans 15 amino acids. Germline V gene sequence: CDR1 MDHEN, CDR2 SYDVKM. The CDR3 loop reads CASSRTGKFSYEQYV. DNA for the CDR3: TGTGCCAGCAGCAGAACAGGGAAGTTTTCCTACGAGCAGTACGTC.

The chain's CDR3 is CASSPLAGGFYNEQFF. Here the CDR3 DNA reads TGTGCCAGCAGTCCCTTAGCGGGGGGCTTTTACAATGAGCAGTTCTTC. This chain links TRBV28 with TRBJ2-1, with 10 bases aligning to TRBD2. The trim removed 5 bases at V and 4 bases at J, leaving 8 bases unmatched. Per the germline V gene, CDR1 is MDHEN and CDR2 is SYDVKM. This CDR3 has 16 residues.

V and J are TRBV10-1 and TRBJ2-3; D uncertain. Germline CDR1 is WNHNN and CDR2 is SYGVQD (reference sequence). V was cut by 2 bases and J by 6 bases, with 6 bases left in between. CDR3 size: 12 residues. CDR3 sequence: CASSENEDTQYF. The CDR3 DNA sequence: TGCGCCAGCAGTGAGAACGAGGATACGCAGTATTTT.

This rearrangement joins TRBV3-1 to TRBJ1-6; D is uncertain. Per germline, CDR1 LGHDT and CDR2 YNNKEL (reference sequence). V lost 1 base and J lost 11, with 15 bases in between. The CDR3 spans 15 residues. The CDR3 loop reads CASSQGSSTLTPLHF. CDR3 bases: TGTGCCAGCAGCCAAGGATCGTCAACTCTCACACCCCTCCACTTT.

The CDR3 is CSARDLAGKSDTQYF. Written as DNA, the CDR3 is TGCAGTGCTAGAGACCTAGCGGGGAAGTCTGATACGCAGTATTTT. The chain recombines TRBV20-1 with TRBJ2-3; TRBD2 matches at 9 bases. V was pared by 0 bases and J by 6 bases, with 7 bases of the junction left unmatched. Germline V gene lookup returns CDR1 DFQATT and CDR2 SNEGSKA (reference sequence). The CDR3 loop spans 15 amino acids.

The genes are TRBV7-6 and TRBJ2-1, with 7 bases lining up with TRBD1. Trimming removed 4 bases from V and 2 bases from J; junction bases left unmatched: 8. Germline V gives CDR1 SGHVS, CDR2 FNYEAQ. This CDR3 is 16 amino acids long. Here the CDR3 reads CASSWEPGTAYNEQFF. CDR3 bases: TGTGCCAGCAGCTGGGAACCCGGGACAGCCTACAATGAGCAGTTCTTC.

The chain uses TRBV20-1 and TRBJ1-1, with D perhaps TRBD1 (6 bases). This CDR3 spans 16 amino acids. Trimming pared 1 base from V and 0 bases from J, leaving 15 bases between. In germline, CDR1 is DFQATT, CDR2 SNEGSKA (reference sequence). As DNA, the CDR3 is TGCAGTGCTAGAGCCCTAGGAGGGGGGATGAACACTGAAGCTTTCTTT. Its protein product is CSARALGGGMNTEAFF.

This chain connects TRBV9 to TRBJ2-1; tentatively, D is TRBD1 (6 bases). The germline V gene encodes CDR1 SGDLS and CDR2 YYNGEE. The CDR3 covers 16 residues. V was trimmed by 4 bases and J by 6 bases, leaving 20 bases between them. In nucleotides, the CDR3 is TGTGCCAGCAGCCATTCCCGGTCAGGGGCGGGCAATGAGCAGTTCTTC. Protein sequence: CASSHSRSGAGNEQFF. The whole variable domain, filled in from reference TRBV9 and TRBJ2-1, reads DSGVTQTPKHLITATGQRVTLRCSPRSGDLSVYWYQQSLDQGLQFLIQYYNGEERAKGNILERFSAQQFPDLHSELNLSSLELGDSALYFCASSHSRSGAGNEQFFGPGTRLTVL.

This clonotype was counted a few times. The chain couples TRBV7-2 to TRBJ2-3; tentative D call: TRBD2 (6 bases). The germline CDR1 and CDR2 sequences are SGHTA and FQGNSA. The V and J ends lost 1 base and 9 bases respectively, with 14 bases between them. CDR3 length: 14 residues. The CDR3: CASSLGAGIGTQYF. Here the CDR3 DNA reads TGTGCCAGCAGCTTAGGGGCGGGGATTGGGACGCAGTATTTT.

The chain combines TRBV12-2 with TRBJ2-3; TRBD2 is the table's D call, not checked against the DNA. TRBV12-2 is designated a pseudogene. There are 16 residues in the CDR3. The CDR3 reads CASRLQGGESTDTQYF. In nucleotides, the CDR3 is TGTGCAAGTCGCTTACAGGGAGGAGAGAGCACAGATACGCAGTATTTT.

This clonotype appeared a few times. The chain combines TRBV18 with TRBJ1-2; tentatively, D is TRBD1 (6 bases). The CDR3 length is 14 residues. Deletions cut 1 base from V and 6 bases from J, with 12 bases between. The germline V gene has CDR1 KGHSH and CDR2 LQKENI. CDR3 DNA sequence: TGTGCCAGCTCACCACAAACAGGGCCGGATGGCTACACCTTC. Its translation is CASSPQTGPDGYTF.

The V call is TRBV12-5, the J call TRBJ2-1; no firm D call. CDR3 length equals 12 residues. The germline V and J ends were trimmed by 2 bases and 10 bases, with 9 bases remaining between them. Germline loops: CDR1 LGHNT, CDR2 FRNRAP. CDR3 sequence reads: CASGLFSIEQFF. The CDR3 DNA follows: TGTGCTAGTGGTTTGTTTTCGATCGAGCAGTTCTTC.

Ten or more counts support this clonotype. The gene calls are TRBV4-1 and TRBJ1-2; D unclear. This CDR3 is 14 amino acids long. V dropped 3 bases and J dropped 5 bases, with 13 bases sitting between them. Germline V CDR1 and CDR2: MGHRA, YSYEKL. For the CDR3, the DNA is TGCGCCAGCAGCCAGCTCGGAGTTGCATATGGCTACACCTTC. The encoded protein is CASSQLGVAYGYTF.

J is TRBJ2-3 and V is TRBV7-2; perhaps D is TRBD1 or TRBD2 (5 bases each). CDR3 length: 16 residues. The germline V gene encodes CDR1 SGHTA and CDR2 FQGNSA. V was shortened by 6 bases and J by 6 bases, with 22 bases between the two germline ends. The CDR3, as DNA: TGTGCCAGCAGTTCCGGGACGGCGGATATAAGGGATACGCAGTATTTT. This translates into CASSSGTADIRDTQYF.

In its sample, this clonotype was seen a few times. At one end the junction does not follow the germline gene, possibly because of a read error. The genes are TRBV4-2 and TRBJ2-3; no reliable D call. The CDR3 is 14 amino acids. The germline V gene encodes CDR1 LGHNA and CDR2 YNFKEQ. This chain's CDR3 is CASSQDRYRALTNF. Written as DNA, the CDR3 is TGTGCCAGCAGCCAAGACCGATACCGGGCTCTCACGAATTTT.